The next 30 T cell receptor beta chains were all read from a single sample in a study of neurological immune-mediated disorders. In TCRdb, the 5' RACE reads were re-called with MiXCR into one record per CDR3 protein. The profile shows approximately 30,000 distinct CDR3 sequences, 5.5% to 7% of them singletons. Sequenced material: CD4+ T cells from blood. Every receptor here comes from a woman aged 45-65 years in good health.

By share of the sample, this clonotype is medium-sized. The genes are TRBV12-3 or TRBV12-4 and TRBJ1-1; D is undetermined. The CDR3 is made up of 13 amino acids. V dropped 7 bases and J dropped 2 bases, with 11 bases sitting between them. The CDR3 reads CASIRTYNTEAFF. CDR3 sequence (DNA): TGTGCCAGCATTCGGACGTATAACACTGAAGCTTTCTTT.

This clonotype has a count of ten or more. This sequence joins TRBV7-2 and TRBJ2-7; TRBD2 is a possible D gene (5 bases). The germline V and J ends were trimmed by 0 bases and 6 bases, with 9 bases remaining between them. Germline CDR1 SGHTA, CDR2 FQGNSA. The CDR3 is 13 amino acids. CDR3 DNA sequence: TGTGCCAGCAGCTTAGCTTTTCTAGCCGAGCAGTACTTC. Translating it yields CASSLAFLAEQYF.

The table lists this clonotype with many counts. The chain recombines TRBV20-1 with TRBJ2-1; D possibly uses TRBD1 or TRBD2 (5 bases each). Germline CDR1 reads DFQATT; CDR2 reads SNEGSKA (reference sequence). The V and J ends lost 5 bases and 7 bases respectively, with 18 bases between them. This CDR3 contains 14 residues. Written as DNA, the CDR3 is TGCAGTGCTTCCGGGACCGGAGAGGGTAATGAGCAGTTCTTC. This sequence encodes CSASGTGEGNEQFF.

In regard to this clonotype: The conserved closing phenylalanine or tryptophan is absent in this CDR3, likely reflecting a read error. The chain couples TRBV10-1 to TRBJ1-6, with D uncertain. CDR3 length: 12 residues. Trimming left V 2 bases short and J 10 bases short, with 6 bases between. Germline CDR1 reads WNHNN; CDR2 reads SYGVQD (reference sequence). This CDR3 reads CASSEGLSPLHL. The CDR3, as DNA: TGCGCCAGCAGTGAGGGTCTCTCACCCCTCCACCTT.

This clonotype was detected ten times or more. The chain combines TRBV5-1 with TRBJ2-2, with D unresolved. The CDR3 runs to 14 residues. V dropped 5 bases and J dropped 1 base, with 9 bases sitting between them. The germline CDR1 and CDR2 sequences are SGHRS and YFSETQ. The CDR3 sequence is CASSPDLNTGELFF. The CDR3 coding sequence is TGCGCCAGCAGTCCCGACCTGAACACCGGGGAGCTGTTTTTT.

This clonotype was observed at least ten times. The chain carries TRBV25-1 and TRBJ1-3; unclear D gene. Trimming took 10 bases from V and 2 from J, leaving 12 bases between them. Germline lookup yields CDR1 MGHDK and CDR2 SYGVNS. The CDR3 spans 13 residues. CDR3 sequence: CATQDRAGNTIYF. The DNA of the CDR3 is TGTGCCACCCAGGATAGGGCTGGAAACACCATATATTTT.

This clonotype was recorded at least ten times. V usage is TRBV5-1 and J usage is TRBJ2-1; 14 bases agree with TRBD2. This CDR3 spans 17 amino acids. V shed 4 bases, J shed 8 bases, and the junction held 11 bases outside the gene matches. Germline V gives CDR1 SGHRS, CDR2 YFSETQ. Here the CDR3 DNA reads TGCGCCAGCAGCCCCGGACTAGCGGGGGGATTTGCACATGAGCAGTTCTTC. Its translation: CASSPGLAGGFAHEQFF.

This clonotype appeared many times. The chain recombines TRBV20-1 with TRBJ2-2; TRBD2 matches 8 bases. Germline V gene data show CDR1 as DFQATT and CDR2 as SNEGSKA (reference sequence). The CDR3 is 15 residues long. The ends lost 0 bases at V and 4 bases at J; junction bases unmatched: 4. CDR3 sequence: CSARDSGRSTGELFF. CDR3 DNA sequence: TGCAGTGCTAGAGACAGCGGGAGAAGCACCGGGGAGCTGTTTTTT.

Here the CDR3 reads CASSFWPTGELFF. The DNA of the CDR3 is TGTGCCAGCTCCTTCTGGCCCACCGGGGAGCTGTTTTTT. The chain couples TRBV27 to TRBJ2-2; no definite D call. The CDR3 runs to 13 residues. With 8 bases removed from V and 4 bases from J, the gap between germline ends came to 11 bases. Germline CDR1 and CDR2: MNHEY and SMNVEV (reference sequence).

This clonotype came up many times. The V and J genes are TRBV5-1 and TRBJ2-5; no clear D gene. The CDR3 contains 13 residues. Germline-derived CDR1 and CDR2 are SGHRS and YFSETQ. V was trimmed by 2 bases and J by 2 bases, leaving 7 bases between them. CDR3 region: CASSFSGQETQYF. DNA of the CDR3: TGCGCCAGCAGCTTCTCCGGGCAAGAGACCCAGTACTTC.

This clonotype was observed many times. This chain joins TRBV27 and TRBJ2-2; D remains unclear. V shed 2 bases and J shed 4 bases, with 5 bases lying between them. CDR3 length: 13 residues. In germline, CDR1 is MNHEY, CDR2 SMNVEV (reference sequence). The CDR3 DNA is TGTGCCAGCAGTTTAGCCCGCACCGGGGAGCTGTTTTTT. This gives the protein CASSLARTGELFF.

This clonotype was counted at least ten times. V and J are TRBV10-3 and TRBJ1-5; D may be TRBD1 (5 bases). V dropped 4 bases and J dropped 2 bases, with 12 bases sitting between them. Germline assignment: CDR1 ENHRY and CDR2 SYGVKD. The CDR3 consists of 15 residues. CDR3 sequence reads: CAISGVLGGNQPQHF. CDR3 bases: TGTGCCATCAGTGGGGTCTTAGGGGGCAATCAGCCCCAGCATTTT.

This clonotype was counted at least ten times. J is TRBJ2-7 and V is TRBV14; D remains ambiguous. CDR1 and CDR2 (germline): SGHDN, FVKESK. Trimming removed 4 bases at V and 4 bases at J, with 17 bases between. The CDR3 has 15 amino acids. CDR3: CASSPFTVPGYEQYF. Written as DNA, the CDR3 is TGTGCCAGCAGCCCGTTTACAGTGCCTGGATACGAGCAGTACTTC.

At least ten counts were recorded for this clonotype. The chain carries TRBV28 and TRBJ2-1, with a weak D call TRBD1 (5 bases). The V end lost 1 base, the J end lost 6 bases, and 10 bases lay between the germline ends. This CDR3 comprises 14 residues. The germline CDR1 and CDR2 sequences are MDHEN and SYDVKM. CDR3 nucleotides: TGTGCCAGCAGTTTATTAAGACAGACCAATGAGCAGTTCTTC. It encodes CASSLLRQTNEQFF.

This clonotype was observed many times. The chain joins TRBV6-6 to TRBJ2-1; unclear D gene. Germline assignment: CDR1 MNHNY and CDR2 SVGAGI (reference sequence). The CDR3 is 13 amino acids. The V and J ends lost 0 bases and 8 bases respectively, with 8 bases between them. The chain's CDR3 is CASSYSTPDEQFF. For the CDR3, the DNA is TGTGCCAGCAGTTACTCGACACCGGATGAGCAGTTCTTC.

This clonotype occurred a few times. The chain uses TRBV11-2 and TRBJ1-1; D is uncertain. CDR1 SGHAT and CDR2 FQNNGV come from the germline V gene. The CDR3 contains 15 residues. With 2 bases removed from V and 1 base from J, the gap between germline ends came to 11 bases. The CDR3 loop is CASSLIAGKNTEAFF. CDR3 bases: TGTGCCAGCAGCTTAATCGCAGGCAAGAACACTGAAGCTTTCTTT.

Only a few counts were recorded for this clonotype. This sequence joins TRBV24-1 and TRBJ2-3, with 8 bases identical to TRBD1. There are 14 residues in the CDR3. The J segment lost 0 bases and the V segment lost 5 bases, leaving 0 bases of the junction unmatched. In germline, CDR1 is KGHDR, CDR2 SFDVKD. The CDR3 here is CATSGTGSTDTQYF. The CDR3 DNA is TGTGCCACCAGTGGGACAGGGAGCACAGATACGCAGTATTTT.

This clonotype was seen repeatedly, ten times or more. The chain is built from TRBV20-1 and TRBJ1-5; D possibly corresponds to TRBD1 (5 bases). In germline, CDR1 is DFQATT, CDR2 SNEGSKA (reference sequence). The CDR3 extends over 13 amino acids. Trimming shortened V by 4 bases and J by 2 bases, and 9 bases separated the two germline ends. CDR3 DNA: TGCAGTGCTACCAAACAGGGCAATCAGCCCCAGCATTTT. Protein product: CSATKQGNQPQHF.

Ten or more counts support this clonotype. This sequence joins TRBV18 and TRBJ1-1, with a tentative D call TRBD1 (6 bases). Trimming removed 3 bases from V and 3 bases from J, with 11 bases in between. Germline CDR1 is KGHSH and CDR2 is LQKENI. This CDR3 has 14 residues. This CDR3 is CASSPEQGHTEAFF. For the CDR3, the DNA is TGTGCCAGCTCACCTGAACAGGGCCACACTGAAGCTTTCTTT.

This clonotype was recorded many times. V gene TRBV7-2 combines with J gene TRBJ2-7; 7 bases are a match to TRBD2. CDR1 is SGHTA, CDR2 FQGNSA, per germline. CDR3 length: 12 amino acids. With V trimmed by 4 bases and J by 6 bases, 3 bases remained unmatched. In DNA form, the CDR3 reads TGTGCCAGCAGCTACGGGACTACCGAGCAGTACTTC. Translation: CASSYGTTEQYF.

This clonotype was counted many times. The chain joins TRBV20-1 to TRBJ2-1; TRBD2 aligns across 9 bases. Per the germline V gene, CDR1 is DFQATT and CDR2 is SNEGSKA (reference sequence). V was clipped by 4 bases and J by 1 base; unmatched bases: 8. The CDR3 is 16 residues long. The CDR3 nucleotides read TGCAGTGCTACTAGGTCTAGCGGGAAGTCCTACAATGAGCAGTTCTTC. Its protein product is CSATRSSGKSYNEQFF.

This clonotype was recorded at least ten times. This chain uses TRBV25-1 with TRBJ1-5; possibly TRBD1 for D (6 bases). Trimming took off 4 bases at V and 7 bases at J, with 14 bases between the two ends. The CDR3 contains 14 residues. Germline assignment: CDR1 MGHDK and CDR2 SYGVNS. The CDR3 coding sequence is TGTGCCAGCAGTGTCCCAGGGGCTCAGCAGCCCCAGCATTTT. This encodes CASSVPGAQQPQHF. The whole variable domain, remainder taken from reference TRBV25-1 and TRBJ1-5, is EADIYQTPRYLVIGTGKKITLECSQTMGHDKMYWYQQDPGMELHLIHYSYGVNSTEKGDLSSESTVSRIRTEHFPLTLESARPSHTSQYLCASSVPGAQQPQHFGDGTRLSIL.

By share, this clonotype counts as medium-sized. V is TRBV20-1 and J is TRBJ2-7; D perhaps matches TRBD2 (5 bases). Germline V gives CDR1 DFQATT, CDR2 SNEGSKA (reference sequence). V was cut by 3 bases and J by 3 bases, with 18 bases left in between. The CDR3 sequence is 15 residues long. CDR3 residues: CSASLYRERFYEQYF. For the CDR3, the DNA is TGCAGTGCTAGCCTTTATCGGGAAAGGTTCTACGAGCAGTACTTC.

This clonotype was recorded many times. The rearrangement links TRBV7-8 to TRBJ2-7; 9 bases fit TRBD1. V trimming: 8 bases; J trimming: 4 bases; junction bases outside the gene matches: 6. The CDR3 length is 13 residues. Germline CDR1 and CDR2: SGHVS and FQNEAQ. In nucleotides, the CDR3 is TGTGCCAGCCTAGGGGGACAGGGATACGAGCAGTACTTC. The encoded protein is CASLGGQGYEQYF. Using reference TRBV7-8 and TRBJ2-7 for the parts outside the CDR3, the full variable domain is GAGVSQSPRYKVAKRGQDVALRCDPISGHVSLFWYQQALGQGPEFLTYFQNEAQLDKSGLPSDRFFAERPEGSVSTLKIQRTQQEDSAVYLCASLGGQGYEQYFGPGTRLTVT.

This clonotype was seen at least ten times. The rearrangement uses TRBV28 and TRBJ2-5, with D unresolved. This CDR3 has 13 residues. V lost 5 bases and J 5 bases, leaving 12 bases between the germline ends. Germline CDR1 reads MDHEN; CDR2 reads SYDVKM. In nucleotides, the CDR3 is TGTGCCAGCAGTCCTAACACTGGGGAGACCCAGTACTTC. This gives the protein CASSPNTGETQYF.

This clonotype appeared many times. The rearrangement uses TRBV27 and TRBJ1-1, with TRBD1 as a possible D gene (5 bases). The germline V and J ends were trimmed by 5 bases and 4 bases, with 11 bases remaining between them. Germline V gene data show CDR1 as MNHEY and CDR2 as SMNVEV (reference sequence). The CDR3 length is 13 residues. The chain's CDR3 is CASSPLGGTEAFF. The CDR3 nucleotides read TGTGCCAGCAGTCCGCTGGGGGGCACTGAAGCTTTCTTT.

By frequency in the sample, this clonotype is medium-sized. J is TRBJ2-3 and V is TRBV29-1; D is unclear. Trimming pared 2 bases from V and 3 bases from J, leaving 12 bases between. CDR3 length equals 14 residues. In germline, CDR1 is SQVTM, CDR2 ANQGSEA. CDR3 coding DNA: TGCAGCGTTGAATCCGGCAGTCGGACAGATACGCAGTATTTT. Protein: CSVESGSRTDTQYF.

The sample holds many counts of this clonotype. An end of the junction does not agree with germline; a read error may underlie this. The CDR3 region is CASSLDSSGGNTIYF. The CDR3, as DNA: TGTGCCAGCAGTTTGGACAGCTCTGGCGGAAACACCATATATTTT. The chain joins TRBV5-5 to TRBJ1-3, with D possibly TRBD1 on 6 matching bases. Germline values: CDR1 SGHKS, CDR2 YYEKEE (reference sequence). This CDR3 is 15 amino acids long.

This clonotype was recorded many times. J is TRBJ2-2 and V is TRBV12-3 or TRBV12-4; no firm D call. The CDR3 runs to 12 residues. V lost 8 bases, J lost 0 bases, and 4 bases lay in between. The CDR3: CASGSNTGELFF. DNA for the CDR3: TGTGCCAGCGGGTCGAACACCGGGGAGCTGTTTTTT.

This clonotype was counted at least ten times. The chain recombines TRBV9 with TRBJ2-5; D is perhaps TRBD2 (5 bases). The germline CDR1 and CDR2 sequences are SGDLS and YYNGEE. The CDR3 is 14 amino acids. Trimming cost V 3 bases and J 4 bases, with 13 bases left between them. The CDR3 is CASSGIQRGETQYF. Written as DNA, the CDR3 is TGTGCCAGCAGCGGAATACAACGGGGAGAGACCCAGTACTTC.